These 25 T cell receptor beta chains were all obtained from the same sample, sequenced in a study of beta chain features in type 1 diabetes (dated by TCRdb to the late 2010s). The library was made by the immunoSEQ multiplex PCR assay. The entire isolated RNA was reverse transcribed using the High Capacity cDNA Reverse Transcription Kit, and thus expressed TCRB transcripts were sequenced. TCRdb provides this immuneACCESS table in a form limited to in-frame rearrangements. Some clones are lacking; in checked studies, under half of them reflect an unresolved V gene, and why the rest are absent is not known. This sample has 900,000 or so clones in its table, and about a sixth of those were observed once. Clones ranked in the top ten supply 0.02% to 0.025% of the sample. Sequencing was done on a sample of naive CD4+ T cells from blood. This sample's cell subset or site label indicates: true naive CD4+ T cells. The receptors shown here come from a young woman in good health.

The chain combines TRBV4-2 with TRBJ2-2; 12 bases line up with TRBD2. In germline, CDR1 is LGHNA, CDR2 YNFKEQ. The ends lost 4 bases at V and 5 bases at J; junction bases unmatched: 11. This CDR3 comprises 18 residues. The CDR3 is CASSRDRGLAGPTGELFF. In DNA, the CDR3 is TGTGCCAGCAGCCGCGATCGGGGACTAGCGGGTCCGACCGGGGAGCTGTTTTTT.

In this sample, this clone turned up a few times. Different DNA sequences within this sample yield the same CDR3. The V and J genes are TRBV5-1 and TRBJ2-3; no definite D call. Germline V CDR1 and CDR2: SGHRS, YFSETQ. Trimming took 1 base from V and 6 from J, leaving 6 bases between them. The CDR3 contains 12 residues. The CDR3 loop reads CASSLIRDTQYF. Written as DNA, the CDR3 is TGCGCCAGCAGCTTGATCCGGGATACGCAGTATTTT.

V is TRBV4-2 and J is TRBJ2-6, with 8 nucleotides matching TRBD1. This CDR3 is built from 17 residues. The germline gives CDR1 LGHNA, CDR2 YNFKEQ. V lost 1 base to trimming and J lost 3 bases; unmatched junction nucleotides: 5. CDR3 in DNA: TGTGCCAGCAGCCAAGGGACAGGGTTAAATGGGGCCAACGTCCTGACTTTC. Translating it yields CASSQGTGLNGANVLTF.

This CDR3 reads CASSDGPSTDTQYF. The CDR3 DNA follows: TGTGCCAGCAGTGACGGGCCTAGCACAGATACGCAGTATTTT. The rearrangement joins TRBV6-4 to TRBJ2-3; unclear D gene. The V gene's germline CDR1 is MRHNA and CDR2 SNTAGT. V shed 2 bases and J shed 0 bases, with 6 bases lying between them. This CDR3 has 14 amino acids.

This clone was counted only a few times. V usage is TRBV7-8 and J usage is TRBJ2-2; 8 positions agree with TRBD2. V gave up 5 bases and J gave up 6 bases; unmatched junction bases: 14. The CDR3 sequence is 17 residues long. From germline, CDR1 is SGHVS and CDR2 FQNEAQ. Written as DNA, the CDR3 is TGTGCCAGCAGCATAGGCCCTAGCGGGTATAACCCCGGGGAGCTGTTTTTT. Encoded protein: CASSIGPSGYNPGELFF.

V gene TRBV2 combines with J gene TRBJ1-2, with D perhaps TRBD1 (5 bases). The V end lost 6 bases, the J end lost 2 bases, and 13 bases lay between the germline ends. The CDR3 loop spans 14 amino acids. Per germline, CDR1 SNHLY and CDR2 FYNNEI. In nucleotides, the CDR3 is TGTGCCAGCAGCCCCGACAGAATAAACTATGGCTACACCTTC. Its protein is CASSPDRINYGYTF.

This clone was seen a handful of times. This chain links TRBV5-6 with TRBJ2-3, with 14 bases aligning to TRBD2. The germline gives CDR1 SGHDT, CDR2 YYEEEE. The junction had 8 bases not matched to a gene; V was cut back by 2 bases and J by 6 bases. The CDR3 consists of 17 residues. In DNA, the CDR3 is TGTGCCAGCAGCTTTTTTGGGACTAGCGGGAGATCTGATACGCAGTATTTT. The encoded protein is CASSFFGTSGRSDTQYF.

V is TRBV28 and J is TRBJ2-1; 10 positions match TRBD2. The CDR3 length is 17 residues. J gave up 1 base and V 4 bases, and 7 bases lay outside the gene matches. Germline V lookup: CDR1 MDHEN, CDR2 SYDVKM. CDR3 coding DNA: TGTGCCAGCAGTTCGCTTAGCGGGAGGCTATCCTACAATGAGCAGTTCTTC. It specifies CASSSLSGRLSYNEQFF.

This clone was observed a few times. This chain uses TRBV2 with TRBJ2-6, with D perhaps matching TRBD1 (6 bases). The CDR3 runs to 16 residues. Germline V gives CDR1 SNHLY, CDR2 FYNNEI. Trimming shortened V by 4 bases and J by 2 bases, and 12 bases separated the two germline ends. This CDR3 reads CASSAGPGAGANVLTF. The CDR3 nucleotides are TGTGCCAGCAGTGCCGGGCCAGGGGCTGGGGCCAACGTCCTGACTTTC.

This clone was seen only once. The genes are TRBV19 and TRBJ2-2; TRBD2 matches at 7 bases. The CDR3 covers 13 residues. V was pared by 8 bases and J by 3 bases, with 3 bases of the junction left unmatched. Germline CDR1 is LNHDA and CDR2 is SQIVND (reference sequence). CDR3 region: CASSGLDTGELFF. The CDR3 nucleotides read TGTGCCAGTTCAGGACTAGACACCGGGGAGCTGTTTTTT.

The CDR3 bases are TGCGCCAGCGGAGGCAGAGGGGGCCTCGGGGAGCTGTTTTTT. This sequence encodes CASGGRGGLGELFF. V is TRBV5-1 and J is TRBJ2-2; 7 bases are a match to TRBD1. The J segment lost 7 bases and the V segment lost 7 bases, leaving 10 bases of the junction unmatched. CDR3 size: 14 residues. Germline values: CDR1 SGHRS, CDR2 YFSETQ.

There are a few counts of this clone. The V call is TRBV28, the J call TRBJ2-7; D possibly uses TRBD1 or TRBD2 (5 bases each). V was cut by 6 bases and J by 2 bases, with 17 bases left in between. This CDR3 is built from 15 residues. Germline V gene sequence: CDR1 MDHEN, CDR2 SYDVKM. The CDR3 spells CASSFRGGATYEQYF. In DNA form, the CDR3 reads TGTGCCAGCAGCTTCCGGGGCGGTGCAACCTACGAGCAGTACTTC.

The table lists this clone with a few counts. The chain links TRBV28 to TRBJ1-2; D call uncertain. The length of the CDR3 is 16 residues. The germline V and J ends were trimmed by 6 bases and 0 bases, with 17 bases remaining between them. Germline lookup yields CDR1 MDHEN and CDR2 SYDVKM. The CDR3 region has the DNA TGTGCCAGCAGCCGAAAAGGTACAAGAGCTAACTATGGCTACACCTTC. Translating it yields CASSRKGTRANYGYTF.

The sample holds a few counts of this clone. This chain joins TRBV29-1 and TRBJ2-7; TRBD1 agrees at 9 bases. Germline-derived CDR1 and CDR2 are SQVTM and ANQGSEA. CDR3 size: 13 residues. Trimming removed 4 bases from V and 4 bases from J; junction bases left unmatched: 5. CDR3 region: CSVAGQGYYEQYF. In DNA form, the CDR3 reads TGCAGCGTTGCGGGACAGGGTTATTACGAGCAGTACTTC.

The chain uses TRBV4-2 and TRBJ2-1, with D possibly being TRBD1 or TRBD2 (6 bases each). Germline V lookup: CDR1 LGHNA, CDR2 YNFKEQ. V lost 3 bases, J lost 13 bases, and 19 bases lay in between. CDR3 length equals 14 residues. The CDR3 DNA follows: TGTGCCAGCAGCCAGAACAGGGAGGTGCGGCGCCAGTTCTTC. It is translated as CASSQNREVRRQFF.

The V gene is TRBV7-2, the J gene TRBJ2-1; 7 nucleotides agree with TRBD1. The CDR3 extends over 17 amino acids. Germline lookup yields CDR1 SGHTA and CDR2 FQGNSA. V was pared by 0 bases and J by 4 bases, with 9 bases of the junction left unmatched. The CDR3 reads CASSLAIDRVVYNEQFF. The DNA of the CDR3 is TGTGCCAGCAGCTTAGCTATAGACAGGGTTGTATACAATGAGCAGTTCTTC.

V usage is TRBV15 and J usage is TRBJ2-1; 10 nucleotides align to TRBD2. The CDR3 loop spans 16 amino acids. Looked up from germline, CDR1 is LNHNV and CDR2 is YYDKDF (reference sequence). Losses at the gene ends were 0 bases for V and 8 bases for J; bases not matched to a gene: 7. CDR3 residues: CATSRDLAGAAHEQFF. The CDR3 DNA is TGTGCCACCAGCAGAGATCTAGCGGGAGCGGCCCATGAGCAGTTCTTC. Combining the CDR3 with reference TRBV15 and TRBJ2-1 gives the whole variable domain DAMVIQNPRYQVTQFGKPVTLSCSQTLNHNVMYWYQQKSSQAPKLLFHYYDKDFNNEADTPDNFQSRRPNTSFCFLDIRSPGLGDTAMYLCATSRDLAGAAHEQFFGPGTRLTVL.

In its sample, this clone was seen a few times. The rearrangement uses TRBV14 and TRBJ2-2, with D unresolved. CDR1 is SGHDN and CDR2 is FVKESK in the germline V gene. The CDR3 extends over 13 amino acids. The V and J ends lost 3 bases and 1 base respectively, with 3 bases between them. CDR3 in DNA: TGTGCCAGCAGCCAGATGAACACCGGGGAGCTGTTTTTT. Translation gives CASSQMNTGELFF. Together with reference TRBV14 and TRBJ2-2, the CDR3 gives the full variable domain: EAGVTQFPSHSVIEKGQTVTLRCDPISGHDNLYWYRRVMGKEIKFLLHFVKESKQDESGMPNNRFLAERTGGTYSTLKVQPAELEDSGVYFCASSQMNTGELFFGEGSRLTVL.

The V and J genes are TRBV6-5 and TRBJ1-2; no clear D gene. Germline CDR1 and CDR2: MNHEY and SVGAGI. V was pared by 8 bases and J by 11 bases, with 18 bases between. CDR3 length: 12 amino acids. CDR3 amino acids: CASSPRVVRYTF. CDR3 coding DNA: TGTGCCAGCTCCCCCCGGGTGGTGAGATACACCTTC.

The chain couples TRBV6-6 to TRBJ2-7, with 10 bases matching TRBD2. The germline V gene encodes CDR1 MNHNY and CDR2 SVGAGI (reference sequence). V lost 0 bases to trimming and J lost 3 bases; unmatched junction nucleotides: 5. CDR3 size: 16 residues. The CDR3 loop is CASSYSGASGSYEQYF. Written as DNA, the CDR3 is TGTGCCAGCAGTTACTCGGGGGCTAGCGGGAGCTACGAGCAGTACTTC.

The CDR3 coding sequence is TGTGCCAGCTCACCTCCATCGGGGGGCACCGGGGAGCTGTTTTTT. This encodes CASSPPSGGTGELFF. The rearrangement joins TRBV18 to TRBJ2-2; 7 nucleotides align to TRBD2. Germline V lookup: CDR1 KGHSH, CDR2 LQKENI. V dropped 3 bases and J dropped 4; count of bases not matched to a gene: 5. This CDR3 is 15 amino acids long. The full variable domain, in which reference TRBV18 and TRBJ2-2 provide the parts outside the CDR3, is NAGVMQNPRHLVRRRGQEARLRCSPMKGHSHVYWYRQLPEEGLKFMVYLQKENIIDESGMPKERFSAEFPKEGPSILRIQQVVRGDSAAYFCASSPPSGGTGELFFGEGSRLTVL.

The chain is built from TRBV4-2 and TRBJ1-1; 7 bases agree with TRBD1. Germline values: CDR1 LGHNA, CDR2 YNFKEQ. The CDR3 contains 14 residues. The junction had 4 bases not matched to a gene; V was cut back by 5 bases and J by 1 base. CDR3 in DNA: TGTGCCAGCAGCGGGAGGGACAGGAACACTGAAGCTTTCTTT. Its protein product is CASSGRDRNTEAFF.

The V call is TRBV6-6, the J call TRBJ1-2; D possibly corresponds to TRBD1 (5 bases). Trimming left V 8 bases short and J 2 bases short, with 18 bases between. Per germline, CDR1 MNHNY and CDR2 SVGAGI (reference sequence). The CDR3 extends over 15 amino acids. The CDR3 coding sequence is TGTGCCAGCGCAACCACAGGTGACTTCAACTATGGCTACACCTTC. It encodes CASATTGDFNYGYTF.

This clone was seen a few times. This chain uses TRBV15 with TRBJ2-1; possibly TRBD1 or TRBD2 for D (6 bases each). The V and J ends lost 1 base and 4 bases respectively, with 11 bases between them. CDR3 length: 15 residues. CDR1 LNHNV and CDR2 YYDKDF come from the germline V gene (reference sequence). The CDR3 coding sequence is TGTGCCACCAGCAGAGGCGGAGGGGGTTACAATGAGCAGTTCTTC. As protein: CATSRGGGGYNEQFF.

This clone turned up a few times. CDR3 loop: CASRRDGANTGELFF. CDR3 nucleotide sequence: TGTGCCAGCAGACGCGACGGCGCGAACACCGGGGAGCTGTTTTTT. V usage is TRBV7-3 and J usage is TRBJ2-2; the D is unclear. The CDR3 is made up of 15 amino acids. Trimming cost V 6 bases and J 0 bases, with 11 bases left between them. Per germline, CDR1 SGHTA and CDR2 FQGTGA.